What follows are 18 T cell receptor beta chains derived from one specimen sequenced in a study of blood T cell repertoires in COVID-19. The table came from immunoSEQ multiplex PCR; TCRdb's copy has only in-frame clones and leaves some out. The sample has 110,000 or so clones; approximately 80% are singletons. Sequencing used peripheral blood. These receptors were obtained from a woman in her 70s with acute or convalescent COVID-19.

This clone was found a few times. The chain employs TRBV3-1 (or the pseudogene TRBV3-2) and TRBJ2-3; 11 nucleotides align to TRBD2. Germline V lookup: CDR1 LGHDT, CDR2 YNNKEL (reference sequence). The CDR3 has 15 amino acids. V shed 4 bases, J shed 4 bases, and the junction held 4 bases outside the gene matches. CDR3 coding DNA: TGTGCCAGCAGCCGTGTAGCGGGAGGGGCAGATACGCAGTATTTT. Its translation: CASSRVAGGADTQYF.

This chain connects TRBV27 to TRBJ1-1, with 8 bases that match TRBD1. This CDR3 region has 13 residues. V dropped 6 bases and J dropped 8; count of bases not matched to a gene: 8. CDR1 MNHEY and CDR2 SMNVEV come from the germline V gene (reference sequence). This CDR3 reads CASRQTGDREAFF. Written as DNA, the CDR3 is TGTGCCAGCAGACAAACGGGGGACAGGGAAGCTTTCTTT.

The chain employs TRBV28 and TRBJ1-2; the D gene is possibly TRBD1 (5 bases). Trimming took off 6 bases at V and 8 bases at J, with 19 bases between the two ends. CDR1 MDHEN and CDR2 SYDVKM come from the germline V gene. This CDR3 region has 14 residues. The DNA for the CDR3 is TGTGCCAGCAGCCACACCCGGCAGGGTGGAGGCTACACCTTC. Amino acid sequence: CASSHTRQGGGYTF.

The J gene is TRBJ1-6, the V gene TRBV14; the D gene is possibly TRBD1 (5 bases). The V end lost 4 bases, the J end lost 6 bases, and 10 bases lay between the germline ends. The germline CDR1 and CDR2 sequences are SGHDN and FVKESK. CDR3 length: 14 residues. CDR3 sequence (DNA): TGTGCCAGCAGCCGCGGGACGACTAATTCACCCCTCCACTTT. Protein: CASSRGTTNSPLHF.

The CDR3 nucleotides are TGTGCCAGCAGCTTAGAGGGGGACCCTAGCACAGATACGCAGTATTTT. It specifies CASSLEGDPSTDTQYF. This rearrangement joins TRBV7-2 to TRBJ2-3; D perhaps matches TRBD1 (6 bases). CDR1 and CDR2 from the germline V gene are SGHTA and FQGNSA. The CDR3 spans 16 residues. The germline V and J ends were trimmed by 1 base and 0 bases, with 11 bases remaining between them.

The chain combines TRBV6-5 with TRBJ1-5; 9 positions match TRBD1. Germline V CDR1 and CDR2: MNHEY, SVGAGI. Germline trimming cut 2 bases from V and 4 bases from J; bases unmatched to any gene: 0. This CDR3 has 14 amino acids. CDR3 nucleotides: TGTGCCAGCAGTTACGGGACAGGGAATCAGCCCCAGCATTTT. It encodes CASSYGTGNQPQHF.

This clone was detected only a few times. J is TRBJ1-1 and V is TRBV30; maybe TRBD1 (5 bases). CDR3 size: 12 residues. The V gene's germline CDR1 is GTSNPN and CDR2 SVGIG (reference sequence). Trimming cost V 2 bases and J 5 bases, with 9 bases left between them. The CDR3 region has the DNA TGTGCCTGGAGTCAGGGTTGGACTGAAGCTTTCTTT. Translated, it gives CAWSQGWTEAFF.

The chain recombines TRBV7-2 with TRBJ2-5; 7 bases are a match to TRBD1. Germline V gene data show CDR1 as SGHTA and CDR2 as FQGNSA. This CDR3 has 15 residues. V lost 3 bases and J lost 2; bases outside the gene matches: 6. This CDR3 is CASSFAGTAQETQYF. CDR3 nucleotides: TGTGCCAGCAGCTTTGCCGGGACAGCACAAGAGACCCAGTACTTC.

This chain links TRBV9 with TRBJ2-3; D uncertain. The CDR3 is 13 residues long. In germline, CDR1 is SGDLS, CDR2 YYNGEE. The germline V and J ends were trimmed by 2 bases and 0 bases, with 4 bases remaining between them. The CDR3 DNA reads as TGTGCCAGCAGCGTGGCCAGCACAGATACGCAGTATTTT. Translation gives CASSVASTDTQYF. Complete variable domain (other parts from reference TRBV9 and TRBJ2-3): DSGVTQTPKHLITATGQRVTLRCSPRSGDLSVYWYQQSLDQGLQFLIQYYNGEERAKGNILERFSAQQFPDLHSELNLSSLELGDSALYFCASSVASTDTQYFGPGTRLTVL.

The chain uses TRBV2 and TRBJ2-7, with 9 bases identical to TRBD1. Germline CDR1 and CDR2: SNHLY and FYNNEI. Losses at the gene ends were 7 bases for V and 0 bases for J; bases not matched to a gene: 4. The CDR3 sequence is 14 residues long. DNA for the CDR3: TGTGCCAGCAAAATGACAGGGGGCTCCTACGAGCAGTACTTC. Amino acid sequence: CASKMTGGSYEQYF.

The chain uses TRBV6-1 and TRBJ1-5, with no clear D. Looked up from germline, CDR1 is MNHNS and CDR2 is SASEGT. The CDR3 covers 17 residues. With 1 base removed from V and 4 bases from J, the gap between germline ends came to 17 bases. The CDR3 here is CASSEGGGRVKNQPQHF. For the CDR3, the DNA is TGTGCCAGCAGTGAAGGGGGAGGAAGGGTGAAGAATCAGCCCCAGCATTTT.

This sequence joins TRBV14 and TRBJ2-5; TRBD2 might be the D (5 bases). Trimming left V 4 bases short and J 5 bases short, with 20 bases between. The V gene's germline CDR1 is SGHDN and CDR2 FVKESK. This CDR3 comprises 16 residues. CDR3 in amino acids: CASSLLLRVGFETQYF. For the CDR3, the DNA is TGTGCCAGCAGCCTACTTTTGAGGGTAGGGTTTGAGACCCAGTACTTC.

The V gene is TRBV19, the J gene TRBJ2-2; 14 positions match TRBD2. The length of the CDR3 is 17 residues. The trim removed 5 bases at V and 4 bases at J, leaving 6 bases unmatched. Germline V lookup: CDR1 LNHDA, CDR2 SQIVND (reference sequence). CDR3 residues: CASSGTSGGWVTGELFF. In DNA form, the CDR3 reads TGTGCCAGTAGTGGGACTAGCGGGGGATGGGTCACCGGGGAGCTGTTTTTT.

This clone was counted many times. The chain couples TRBV29-1 to TRBJ1-4; no firm D call. The V gene's germline CDR1 is SQVTM and CDR2 ANQGSEA. The germline V and J ends were trimmed by 6 bases and 7 bases, with 15 bases remaining between them. CDR3 length: 13 residues. CDR3 residues: CSVERGNSEKLFF. In DNA form, the CDR3 reads TGCAGCGTGGAACGGGGAAATAGTGAAAAACTGTTTTTT.

This clone has just a few counts. The CDR3 nucleotides read TGTGCCAGCTCACTACTTAGCGGGGGTCGCACAGATACGCAGTATTTT. This sequence encodes CASSLLSGGRTDTQYF. This rearrangement joins TRBV18 to TRBJ2-3; 9 nucleotides line up with TRBD2. Germline CDR1 KGHSH, CDR2 LQKENI. V trimming: 4 bases; J trimming: 1 base; junction bases outside the gene matches: 6. The CDR3 runs 16 residues.

The rearrangement uses TRBV5-8 and TRBJ1-5; D might be TRBD1 (6 bases). There are 14 residues in the CDR3. Germline V CDR1 and CDR2: SGHTS, YDEGEE. Trimming shortened V by 0 bases and J by 5 bases, and 9 bases separated the two germline ends. The CDR3 region has the DNA TGTGCCAGCAGCTTGGGCAGGGGTGATCAGCCCCAGCATTTT. The encoded protein is CASSLGRGDQPQHF.

V and J are TRBV4-3 and TRBJ1-1; 7 bases match TRBD1. This CDR3 region has 14 residues. Germline V CDR1 and CDR2: LGHNA, YSLEER. With V trimmed by 1 base and J by 4 bases, 3 bases remained unmatched. CDR3 protein: CASSQARGPTEAFF. The CDR3 bases are TGCGCCAGCAGCCAAGCTAGGGGGCCCACTGAAGCTTTCTTT.

The chain employs TRBV12-3 or TRBV12-4 and TRBJ1-4, with 7 positions matching TRBD1. The CDR3 runs to 12 residues. V gave up 3 bases and J gave up 8 bases; unmatched junction bases: 0. The CDR3 coding sequence is TGTGCCAGCAGTTTGGGACAGGAAAAACTGTTTTTT. Its translation: CASSLGQEKLFF.